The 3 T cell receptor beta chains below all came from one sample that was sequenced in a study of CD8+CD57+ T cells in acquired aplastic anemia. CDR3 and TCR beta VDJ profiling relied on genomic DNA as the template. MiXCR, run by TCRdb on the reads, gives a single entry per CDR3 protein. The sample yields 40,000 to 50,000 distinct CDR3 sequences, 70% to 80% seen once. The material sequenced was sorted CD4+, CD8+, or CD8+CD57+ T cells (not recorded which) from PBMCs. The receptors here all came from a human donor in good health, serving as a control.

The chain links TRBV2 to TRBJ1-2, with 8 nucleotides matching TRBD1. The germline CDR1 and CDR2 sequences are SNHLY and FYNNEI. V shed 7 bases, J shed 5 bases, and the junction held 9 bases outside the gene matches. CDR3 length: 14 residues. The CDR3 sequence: CASTYRGYEYGYTF. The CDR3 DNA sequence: TGTGCCAGCACGTACAGGGGGTACGAATATGGCTACACCTTC.

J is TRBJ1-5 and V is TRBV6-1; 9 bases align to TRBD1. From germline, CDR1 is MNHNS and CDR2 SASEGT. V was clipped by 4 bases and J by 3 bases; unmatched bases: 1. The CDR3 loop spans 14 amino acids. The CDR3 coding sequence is TGTGCCAGCAGTGGACAGGGGGACAATCAGCCCCAGCATTTT. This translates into CASSGQGDNQPQHF.

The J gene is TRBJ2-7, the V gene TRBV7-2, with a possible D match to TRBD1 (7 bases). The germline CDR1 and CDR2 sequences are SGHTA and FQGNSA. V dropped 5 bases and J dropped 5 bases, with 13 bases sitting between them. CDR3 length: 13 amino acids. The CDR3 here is CASSRQGGNEQYF. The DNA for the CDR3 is TGTGCCAGCAGCCGACAGGGCGGGAACGAGCAGTACTTC.